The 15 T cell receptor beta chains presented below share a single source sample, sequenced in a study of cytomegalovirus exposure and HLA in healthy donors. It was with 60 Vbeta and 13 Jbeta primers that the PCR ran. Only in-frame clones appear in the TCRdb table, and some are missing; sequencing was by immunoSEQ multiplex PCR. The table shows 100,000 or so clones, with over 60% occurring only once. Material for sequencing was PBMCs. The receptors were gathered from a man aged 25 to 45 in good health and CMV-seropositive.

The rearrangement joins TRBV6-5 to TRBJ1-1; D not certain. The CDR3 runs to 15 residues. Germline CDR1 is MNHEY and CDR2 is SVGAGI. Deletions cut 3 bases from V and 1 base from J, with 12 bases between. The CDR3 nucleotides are TGTGCCAGCAGTTATAGTTGGGCGAAGAACACTGAAGCTTTCTTT. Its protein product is CASSYSWAKNTEAFF.

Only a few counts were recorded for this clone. CDR3 amino acids: CASSPRGTAPNTEAFF. The CDR3 nucleotides are TGTGCCAGCAGCCCCCGAGGGACAGCTCCGAACACTGAAGCTTTCTTT. This chain links TRBV13 with TRBJ1-1; 7 nucleotides agree with TRBD1. The CDR3 runs 16 residues. The ends lost 5 bases at V and 1 base at J; junction bases unmatched: 10. Germline assignment: CDR1 PRHDT and CDR2 FYEKMQ (reference sequence). Filled out from reference TRBV13 and TRBJ1-1, the complete variable domain reads AAGVIQSPRHLIKEKRETATLKCYPIPRHDTVYWYQQGPGQDPQFLISFYEKMQSDKGSIPDRFSAQQFSDYHSELNMSSLELGDSALYFCASSPRGTAPNTEAFFGQGTRLTVV.

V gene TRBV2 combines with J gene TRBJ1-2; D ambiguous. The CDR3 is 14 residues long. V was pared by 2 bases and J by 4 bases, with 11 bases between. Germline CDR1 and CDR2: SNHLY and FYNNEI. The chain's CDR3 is CASSETPGLYGYTF. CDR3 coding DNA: TGTGCCAGCAGTGAAACACCGGGTCTCTATGGCTACACCTTC. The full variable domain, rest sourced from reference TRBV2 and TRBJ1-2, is EPEVTQTPSHQVTQMGQEVILRCVPISNHLYFYWYRQILGQKVEFLVSFYNNEISEKSEIFDDQFSVERPDGSNFTLKIRSTKLEDSAMYFCASSETPGLYGYTFGSGTRLTVV.

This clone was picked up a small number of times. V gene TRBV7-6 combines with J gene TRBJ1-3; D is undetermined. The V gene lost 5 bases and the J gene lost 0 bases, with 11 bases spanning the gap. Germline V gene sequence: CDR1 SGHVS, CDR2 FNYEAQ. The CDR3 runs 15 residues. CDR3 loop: CASSHVLSSGNTIYF. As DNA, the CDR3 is TGTGCCAGCAGCCATGTATTGAGCTCTGGAAACACCATATATTTT.

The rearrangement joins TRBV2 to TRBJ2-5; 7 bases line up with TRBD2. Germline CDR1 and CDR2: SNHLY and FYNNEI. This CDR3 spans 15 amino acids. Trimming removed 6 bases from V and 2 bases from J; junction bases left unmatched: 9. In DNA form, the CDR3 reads TGTGCCAGCAGGGCAAATCGGGGGGTACAAGAGACCCAGTACTTC. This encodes CASRANRGVQETQYF. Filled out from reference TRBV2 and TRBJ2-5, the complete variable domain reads EPEVTQTPSHQVTQMGQEVILRCVPISNHLYFYWYRQILGQKVEFLVSFYNNEISEKSEIFDDQFSVERPDGSNFTLKIRSTKLEDSAMYFCASRANRGVQETQYFGPGTRLLVL.

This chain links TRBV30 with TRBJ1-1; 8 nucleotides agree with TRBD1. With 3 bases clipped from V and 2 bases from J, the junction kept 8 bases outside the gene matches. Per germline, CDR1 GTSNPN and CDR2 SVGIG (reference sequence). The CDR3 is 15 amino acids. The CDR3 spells CAWRRPDRVNTEAFF. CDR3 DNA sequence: TGTGCCTGGAGACGTCCGGACAGGGTAAACACTGAAGCTTTCTTT.

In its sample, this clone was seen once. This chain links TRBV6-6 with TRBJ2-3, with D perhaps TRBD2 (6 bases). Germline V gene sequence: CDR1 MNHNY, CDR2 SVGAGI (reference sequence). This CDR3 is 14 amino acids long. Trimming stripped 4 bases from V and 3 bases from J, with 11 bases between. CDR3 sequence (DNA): TGTGCCAGCAGTTTCCGGGAGATTACAGATACGCAGTATTTT. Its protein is CASSFREITDTQYF.

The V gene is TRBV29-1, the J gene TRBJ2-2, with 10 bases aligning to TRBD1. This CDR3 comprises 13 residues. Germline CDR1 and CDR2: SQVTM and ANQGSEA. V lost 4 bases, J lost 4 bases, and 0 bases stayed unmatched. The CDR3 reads CSVGTGGTGELFF. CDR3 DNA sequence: TGCAGCGTTGGGACAGGGGGCACCGGGGAGCTGTTTTTT.

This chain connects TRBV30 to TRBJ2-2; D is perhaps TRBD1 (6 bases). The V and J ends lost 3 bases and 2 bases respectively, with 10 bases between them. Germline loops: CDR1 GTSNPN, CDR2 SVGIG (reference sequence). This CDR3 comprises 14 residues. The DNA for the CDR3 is TGTGCCTGGAGAGGGGGTTTCAACACCGGGGAGCTGTTTTTT. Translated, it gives CAWRGGFNTGELFF.

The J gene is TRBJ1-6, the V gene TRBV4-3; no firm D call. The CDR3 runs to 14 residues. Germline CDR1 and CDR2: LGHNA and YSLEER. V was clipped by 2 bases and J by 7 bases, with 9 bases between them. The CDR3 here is CASSQLGSNSPLHF. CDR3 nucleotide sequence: TGCGCCAGCAGCCAACTGGGTAGCAATTCACCCCTCCACTTT.

The CDR3 region is CASSLGLTGELFF. In DNA form, the CDR3 reads TGTGCCAGCAGTTTGGGGCTCACCGGGGAGCTGTTTTTT. V and J are TRBV6-5 and TRBJ2-2; tentative D call: TRBD1 (5 bases). With 4 bases removed from V and 4 bases from J, the gap between germline ends came to 7 bases. Germline V gene sequence: CDR1 MNHEY, CDR2 SVGAGI. The CDR3 has 13 amino acids.

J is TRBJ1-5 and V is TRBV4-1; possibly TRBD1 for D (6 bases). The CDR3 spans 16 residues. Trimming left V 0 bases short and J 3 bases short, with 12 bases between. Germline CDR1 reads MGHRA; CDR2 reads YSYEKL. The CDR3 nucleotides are TGCGCCAGCAGCCAAGATCTAGGACAGCCCAATCAGCCCCAGCATTTT. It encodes CASSQDLGQPNQPQHF.

Written as DNA, the CDR3 is TGTGCCAGCAGCGATCCCAGGGCTGGGACTAGCGGGAACTACGAGCAGTACTTC. Amino acids: CASSDPRAGTSGNYEQYF. The chain is built from TRBV9 and TRBJ2-7, with TRBD2 matching 13 bases. CDR3 size: 18 residues. Germline trimming cut 3 bases from V and 3 bases from J; bases unmatched to any gene: 12. Germline V gene lookup returns CDR1 SGDLS and CDR2 YYNGEE. The full variable domain, in which reference TRBV9 and TRBJ2-7 provide the parts outside the CDR3, is DSGVTQTPKHLITATGQRVTLRCSPRSGDLSVYWYQQSLDQGLQFLIQYYNGEERAKGNILERFSAQQFPDLHSELNLSSLELGDSALYFCASSDPRAGTSGNYEQYFGPGTRLTVT.

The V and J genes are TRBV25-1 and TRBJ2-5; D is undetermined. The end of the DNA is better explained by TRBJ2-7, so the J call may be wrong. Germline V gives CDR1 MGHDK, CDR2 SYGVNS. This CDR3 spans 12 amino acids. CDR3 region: CASSERGYEQYF. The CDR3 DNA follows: TGTGCCAGCAGTGAACGAGGCTACGAGCAGTACTTC.

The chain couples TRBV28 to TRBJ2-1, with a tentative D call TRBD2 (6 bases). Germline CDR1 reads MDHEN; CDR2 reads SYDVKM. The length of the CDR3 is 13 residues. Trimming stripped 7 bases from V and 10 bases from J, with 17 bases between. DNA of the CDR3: TGTGCCAGCAACTCTAGACTAGACGGGGAGCAGTTCTTC. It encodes CASNSRLDGEQFF.